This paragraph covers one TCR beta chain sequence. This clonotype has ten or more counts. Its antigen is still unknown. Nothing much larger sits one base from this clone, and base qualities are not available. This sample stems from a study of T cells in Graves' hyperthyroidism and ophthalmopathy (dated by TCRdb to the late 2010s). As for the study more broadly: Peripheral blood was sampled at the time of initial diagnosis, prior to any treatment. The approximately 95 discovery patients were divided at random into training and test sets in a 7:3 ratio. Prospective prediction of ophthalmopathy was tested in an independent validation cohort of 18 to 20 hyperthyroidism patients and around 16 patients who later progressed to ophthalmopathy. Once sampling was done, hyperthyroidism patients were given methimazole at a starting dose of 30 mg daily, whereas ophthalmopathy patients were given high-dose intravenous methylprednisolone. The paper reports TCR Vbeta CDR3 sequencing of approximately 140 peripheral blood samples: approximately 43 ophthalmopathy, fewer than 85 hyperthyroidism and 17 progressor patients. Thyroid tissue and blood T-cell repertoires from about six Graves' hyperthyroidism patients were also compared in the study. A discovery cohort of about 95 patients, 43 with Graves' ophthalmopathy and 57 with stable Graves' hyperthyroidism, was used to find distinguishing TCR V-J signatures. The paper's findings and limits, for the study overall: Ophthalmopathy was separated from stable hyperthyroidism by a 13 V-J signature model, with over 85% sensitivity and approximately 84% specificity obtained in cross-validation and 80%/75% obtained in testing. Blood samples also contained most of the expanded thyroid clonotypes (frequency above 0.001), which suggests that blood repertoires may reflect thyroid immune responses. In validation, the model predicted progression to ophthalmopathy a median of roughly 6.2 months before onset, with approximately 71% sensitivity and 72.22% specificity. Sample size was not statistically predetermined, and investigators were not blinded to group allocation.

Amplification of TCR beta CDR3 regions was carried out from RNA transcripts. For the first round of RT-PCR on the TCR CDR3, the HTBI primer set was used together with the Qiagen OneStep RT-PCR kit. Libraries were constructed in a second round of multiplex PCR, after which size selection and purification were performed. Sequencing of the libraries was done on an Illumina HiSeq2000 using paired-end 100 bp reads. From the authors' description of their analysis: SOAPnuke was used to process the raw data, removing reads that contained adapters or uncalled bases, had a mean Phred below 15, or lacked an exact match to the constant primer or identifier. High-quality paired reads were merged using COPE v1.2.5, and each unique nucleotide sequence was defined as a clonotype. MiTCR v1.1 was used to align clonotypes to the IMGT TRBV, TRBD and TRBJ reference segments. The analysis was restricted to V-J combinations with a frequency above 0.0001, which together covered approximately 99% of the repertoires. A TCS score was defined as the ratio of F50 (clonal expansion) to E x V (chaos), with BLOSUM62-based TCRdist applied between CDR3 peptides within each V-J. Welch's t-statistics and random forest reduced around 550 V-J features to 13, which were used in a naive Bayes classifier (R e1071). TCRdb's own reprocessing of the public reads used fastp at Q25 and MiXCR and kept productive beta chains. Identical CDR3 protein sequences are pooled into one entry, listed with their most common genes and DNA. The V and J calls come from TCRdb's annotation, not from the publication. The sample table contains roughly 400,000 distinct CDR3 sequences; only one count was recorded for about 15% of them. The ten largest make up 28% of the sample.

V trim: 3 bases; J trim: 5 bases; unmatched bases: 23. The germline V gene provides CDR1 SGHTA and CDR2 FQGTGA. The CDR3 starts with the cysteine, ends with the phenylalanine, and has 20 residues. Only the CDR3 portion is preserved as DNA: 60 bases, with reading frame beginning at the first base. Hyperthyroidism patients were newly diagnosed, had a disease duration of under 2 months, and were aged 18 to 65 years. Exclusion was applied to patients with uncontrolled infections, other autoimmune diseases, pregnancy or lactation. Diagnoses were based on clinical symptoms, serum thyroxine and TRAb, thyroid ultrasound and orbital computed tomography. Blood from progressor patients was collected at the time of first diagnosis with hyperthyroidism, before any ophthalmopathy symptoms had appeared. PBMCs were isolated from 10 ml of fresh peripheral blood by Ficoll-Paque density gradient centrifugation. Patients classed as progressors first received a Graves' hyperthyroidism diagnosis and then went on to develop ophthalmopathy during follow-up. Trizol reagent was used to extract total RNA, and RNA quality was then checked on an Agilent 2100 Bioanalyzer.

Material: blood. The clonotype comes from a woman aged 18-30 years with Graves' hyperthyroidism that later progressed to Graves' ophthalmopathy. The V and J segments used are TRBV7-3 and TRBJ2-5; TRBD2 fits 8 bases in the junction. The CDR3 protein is CASSFNGHRCGRWSRETQYF. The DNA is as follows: TGTGCCAGCAGCTTCAATGGACACCGGTGCGGGAGGTGGAGTAGGGAGACCCAGTACTTC.